This TCR beta chain was sequenced for a study of cytomegalovirus exposure and HLA in healthy donors. The wider study: Early released data comprised 80 million to 100 million unique TCRs from HLA-typed donors.

This clone appeared once. The V and J ends lost 5 bases and 7 bases respectively, with 12 bases between them. Germline loops: CDR1 LNHDA, CDR2 SQIVND (reference sequence). CDR3 length equals 13 residues. 13 Jbeta primers and 60 Vbeta primers were used for the PCR. Here immunoSEQ multiplex PCR was the method, and the copy in TCRdb shows in-frame clones only, minus some. Among 37,000 or so clones listed, 74% were seen once. The rearrangement links TRBV19 to TRBJ2-1; D possibly corresponds to TRBD1 (5 bases). The source material was PBMCs. The sequence came from a young man in good health and CMV-seronegative. The CDR3 sequence: CASSSQGWNEQFF. The CDR3 region has the DNA TGTGCCAGTAGTTCCCAGGGTTGGAATGAGCAGTTCTTC.